This TCR beta chain was identified in a study of immune evolution from preneoplasia to lung adenocarcinoma. TCRdb's table, derived via immunoSEQ multiplex PCR, lists solely in-frame clones and lacks some. The sample holds around 5,400 clones, around 69% seen once. The CDR3 runs 16 residues. The germline V gene encodes CDR1 MNHNY and CDR2 SVGAGI (reference sequence). The V gene lost 0 bases and the J gene lost 2 bases, with 13 bases spanning the gap. The source material was FFPE adjacent normal lung tissue. The source of this sequence is a person aged 80 or over with lung adenocarcinoma. J is TRBJ1-1 and V is TRBV6-6; tentative D call: TRBD1 (5 bases). CDR3 nucleotides: TGTGCCAGCAGTTACTCAAAGGGACCGAGAAACACTGAAGCTTTCTTT. Residues: CASSYSKGPRNTEAFF.